The present T cell receptor (beta chain) was sequenced within a study of shared clonotypes between healthy human individuals. Profiling relied on immunoSEQ multiplex PCR, and the TCRdb table lists in-frame clones only, not all of them. Here the sample spans about 510,000 clones, more than 65% being singletons. The receptor's source is a woman between 40 and 55 years old in good health. Some clones in this sample may be carry-over from other donors' samples. The sequenced sample consisted of PBMCs.

CDR3: CASSGGGVETQYF. The DNA for the CDR3 is TGTGCCAGCAGCGGAGGGGGCGTGGAGACCCAGTACTTC. The chain joins TRBV9 to TRBJ2-5, with TRBD1 matching over 7 bases. Trimming at V came to 3 bases and at J to 5 bases, leaving 4 bases not matched to a gene. CDR3 length: 13 residues. Germline V gene data show CDR1 as SGDLS and CDR2 as YYNGEE.